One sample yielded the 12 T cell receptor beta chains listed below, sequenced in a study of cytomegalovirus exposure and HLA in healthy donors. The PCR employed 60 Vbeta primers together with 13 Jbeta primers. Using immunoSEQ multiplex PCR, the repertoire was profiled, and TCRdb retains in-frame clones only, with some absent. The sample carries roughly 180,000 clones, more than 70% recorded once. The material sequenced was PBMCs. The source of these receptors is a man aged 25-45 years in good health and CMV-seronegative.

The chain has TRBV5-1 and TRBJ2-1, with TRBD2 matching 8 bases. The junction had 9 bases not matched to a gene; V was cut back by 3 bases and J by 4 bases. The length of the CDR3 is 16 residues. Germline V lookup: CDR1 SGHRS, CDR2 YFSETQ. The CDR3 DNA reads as TGCGCCAGCAGCTACGCAGCGGGAGTGCGATACAATGAGCAGTTCTTC. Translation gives CASSYAAGVRYNEQFF.

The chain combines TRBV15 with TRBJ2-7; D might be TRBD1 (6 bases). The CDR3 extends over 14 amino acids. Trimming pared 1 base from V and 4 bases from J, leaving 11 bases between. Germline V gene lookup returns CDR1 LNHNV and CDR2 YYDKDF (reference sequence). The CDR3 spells CATSRGATGYEQYF. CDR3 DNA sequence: TGTGCCACCAGCAGAGGGGCGACAGGTTACGAGCAGTACTTC.

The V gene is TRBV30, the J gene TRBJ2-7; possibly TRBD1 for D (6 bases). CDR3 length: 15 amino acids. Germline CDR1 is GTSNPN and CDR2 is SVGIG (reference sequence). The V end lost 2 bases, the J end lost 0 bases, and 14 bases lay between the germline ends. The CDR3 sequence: CAWSSTGRPSYEQYF. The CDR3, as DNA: TGTGCCTGGAGTTCAACAGGGCGACCCTCCTACGAGCAGTACTTC.

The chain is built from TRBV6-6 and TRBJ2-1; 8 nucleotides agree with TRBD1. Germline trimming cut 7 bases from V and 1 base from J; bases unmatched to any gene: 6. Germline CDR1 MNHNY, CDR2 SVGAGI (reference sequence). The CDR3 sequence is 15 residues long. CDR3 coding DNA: TGTGCCAGCATCTCAGGGGGCACGTCCTACAATGAGCAGTTCTTC. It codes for CASISGGTSYNEQFF.

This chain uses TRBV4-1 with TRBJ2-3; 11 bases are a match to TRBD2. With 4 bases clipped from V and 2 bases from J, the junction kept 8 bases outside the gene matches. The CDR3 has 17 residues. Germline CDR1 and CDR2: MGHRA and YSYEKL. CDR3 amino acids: CASSRLLAGAYTDTQYF. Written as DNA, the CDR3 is TGCGCCAGCAGCCGACTACTAGCGGGGGCCTACACAGATACGCAGTATTTT.

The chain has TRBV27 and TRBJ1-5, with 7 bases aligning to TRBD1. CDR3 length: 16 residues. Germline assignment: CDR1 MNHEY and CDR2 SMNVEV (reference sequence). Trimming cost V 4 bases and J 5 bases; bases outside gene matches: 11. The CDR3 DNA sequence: TGTGCCAGCAGTTATAAGGCCACAGGGGTTTATCAGCCCCAGCATTTT. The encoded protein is CASSYKATGVYQPQHF.

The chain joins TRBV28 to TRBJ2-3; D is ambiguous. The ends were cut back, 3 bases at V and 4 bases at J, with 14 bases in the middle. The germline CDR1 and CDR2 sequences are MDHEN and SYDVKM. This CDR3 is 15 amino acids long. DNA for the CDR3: TGTGCCAGCAGTTTGTCCGGGTCTCCCCCAGATACGCAGTATTTT. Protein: CASSLSGSPPDTQYF.

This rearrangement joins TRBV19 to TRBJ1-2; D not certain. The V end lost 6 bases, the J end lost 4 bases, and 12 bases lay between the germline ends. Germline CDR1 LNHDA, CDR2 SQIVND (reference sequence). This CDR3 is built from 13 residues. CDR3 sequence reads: CASRPRGIYGYTF. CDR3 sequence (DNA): TGTGCCAGTAGACCTCGCGGTATCTATGGCTACACCTTC.

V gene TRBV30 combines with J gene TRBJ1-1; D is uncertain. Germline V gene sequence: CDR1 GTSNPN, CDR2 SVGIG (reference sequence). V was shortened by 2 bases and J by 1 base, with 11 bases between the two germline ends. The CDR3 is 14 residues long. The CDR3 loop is CAWSSLNTNTEAFF. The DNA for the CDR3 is TGTGCCTGGAGTTCCCTCAACACGAACACTGAAGCTTTCTTT.

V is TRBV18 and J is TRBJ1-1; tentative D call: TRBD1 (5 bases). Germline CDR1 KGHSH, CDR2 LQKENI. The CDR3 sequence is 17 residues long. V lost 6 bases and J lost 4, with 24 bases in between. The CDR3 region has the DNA TGTGCCAGCTCCTCCTCGTCATACCGGGGGTCGAGCACTGAAGCTTTCTTT. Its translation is CASSSSSYRGSSTEAFF.

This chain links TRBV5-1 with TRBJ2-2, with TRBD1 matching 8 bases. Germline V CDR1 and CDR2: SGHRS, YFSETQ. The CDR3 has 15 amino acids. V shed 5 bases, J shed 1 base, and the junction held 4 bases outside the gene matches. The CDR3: CASSPDRGNTGELFF. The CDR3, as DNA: TGCGCCAGCAGTCCAGACAGGGGGAACACCGGGGAGCTGTTTTTT.

This chain's CDR3 is CASKKGGSQETQYF. The DNA for the CDR3 is TGTGCCAGCAAAAAGGGCGGGTCCCAAGAGACCCAGTACTTC. V gene TRBV28 combines with J gene TRBJ2-5, with a possible D match to TRBD2 (5 bases). The CDR3 length is 14 residues. CDR1 MDHEN and CDR2 SYDVKM come from the germline V gene. Trimming took off 7 bases at V and 1 base at J, with 13 bases between the two ends.